Listed here are 9 T cell receptor beta chains from one sample, sequenced in a study of T cell responses to AZD1222 COVID-19 vaccine. Profiling relied on immunoSEQ multiplex PCR, and the TCRdb table lists in-frame clones only, not all of them. Among about 170,000 clones listed, approximately 90% were seen once. The sequences come from peripheral blood, collected 28 days after the second dose of the MenACWY control vaccine. The source of these receptors is an adult who received the MenACWY meningococcal vaccine as a control.

The chain has TRBV27 and TRBJ2-7, with 8 bases matching TRBD2. CDR3 length: 16 amino acids. Germline CDR1 and CDR2: MNHEY and SMNVEV (reference sequence). V shed 3 bases, J shed 1 base, and the junction held 8 bases outside the gene matches. This chain's CDR3 is CASSLRIAGNSYEQYF. CDR3 in DNA: TGTGCCAGCAGTTTGAGGATAGCGGGAAATTCCTACGAGCAGTACTTC.

The chain links TRBV5-6 to TRBJ2-2, with TRBD1 matching over 7 bases. The trim removed 4 bases at V and 3 bases at J, leaving 6 bases unmatched. This CDR3 region has 15 residues. Germline CDR1 is SGHDT and CDR2 is YYEEEE. For the CDR3, the DNA is TGTGCCAGCAGCCCTGACAGGGCGGACACCGGGGAGCTGTTTTTT. It is translated as CASSPDRADTGELFF.

The chain has TRBV11-3 and TRBJ2-1, with TRBD2 as a possible D gene (5 bases). The ends were cut back, 2 bases at V and 2 bases at J, with 13 bases in the middle. The germline gives CDR1 SGHNT, CDR2 YENEEA. The CDR3 length is 16 residues. CDR3 nucleotide sequence: TGTGCCAGCAGCTTAAGCGGATATGGGGCCTACAATGAGCAGTTCTTC. This codes for CASSLSGYGAYNEQFF.

This rearrangement joins TRBV5-1 to TRBJ2-7, with TRBD2 matching over 10 bases. The CDR3 is made up of 16 amino acids. Per the germline V gene, CDR1 is SGHRS and CDR2 is YFSETQ. V lost 2 bases, J lost 3 bases, and 8 bases stayed unmatched. The CDR3 DNA sequence: TGCGCCAGCAGCTTCGGGACTAGCGTCCTGGGCTACGAGCAGTACTTC. Its protein is CASSFGTSVLGYEQYF.

This clone was seen only once. The rearrangement links TRBV30 to TRBJ2-7, with 10 bases aligning to TRBD1. Germline CDR1 GTSNPN, CDR2 SVGIG (reference sequence). This CDR3 has 14 amino acids. The J segment lost 4 bases and the V segment lost 5 bases, leaving 8 bases of the junction unmatched. DNA of the CDR3: TGTGCCTGGCTCCGACAGGGGGCTCCTTACGAGCAGTACTTC. As protein: CAWLRQGAPYEQYF. Supplemented by reference TRBV30 and TRBJ2-7, the full variable domain reads SQTIHQWPATLVQPVGSPLSLECTVEGTSNPNLYWYRQAAGRGLQLLFYSVGIGQISSEVPQNLSASRPQDRQFILSSKKLLLSDSGFYLCAWLRQGAPYEQYFGPGTRLTVT.

The chain is built from TRBV6-5 and TRBJ1-2; 12 bases are a match to TRBD1. The CDR3 runs to 16 residues. Losses at the gene ends were 2 bases for V and 8 bases for J; bases not matched to a gene: 9. CDR1 MNHEY and CDR2 SVGAGI come from the germline V gene. The CDR3 nucleotides read TGTGCCAGCAGTTACACGTTGGGGACAGGGGGCCTCGGCTACACCTTC. Translating gives CASSYTLGTGGLGYTF.

The V call is TRBV7-2, the J call TRBJ2-2; no clear D gene. The V gene's germline CDR1 is SGHTA and CDR2 FQGNSA. V gave up 7 bases and J gave up 2 bases, with 14 bases separating them. This CDR3 spans 15 amino acids. The CDR3 spells CASTVSGQNTGELFF. CDR3 bases: TGTGCCAGCACCGTCTCCGGGCAAAACACCGGGGAGCTGTTTTTT.

V and J are TRBV27 and TRBJ2-7; D is uncertain. Trimming shortened V by 2 bases and J by 0 bases, and 8 bases separated the two germline ends. The CDR3 sequence is 14 residues long. Germline V gene lookup returns CDR1 MNHEY and CDR2 SMNVEV (reference sequence). The CDR3 here is CASSLGLPSYEQYF. DNA for the CDR3: TGTGCCAGCAGTTTAGGTCTCCCCTCCTACGAGCAGTACTTC.

The chain employs TRBV19 and TRBJ1-6; D ambiguous. The V end lost 5 bases, the J end lost 0 bases, and 14 bases lay between the germline ends. The CDR3 spans 17 residues. Germline lookup yields CDR1 LNHDA and CDR2 SQIVND (reference sequence). The CDR3 sequence is CASSLRLQSSYNSPLHF. In nucleotides, the CDR3 is TGTGCCAGTAGTCTCCGACTGCAGAGCTCCTATAATTCACCCCTCCACTTT. The variable domain in full, with the rest retrieved from reference TRBV19 and TRBJ1-6, is DGGITQSPKYLFRKEGQNVTLSCEQNLNHDAMYWYRQDPGQGLRLIYYSQIVNDFQKGDIAEGYSVSREKKESFPLTVTSAQKNPTAFYLCASSLRLQSSYNSPLHFGNGTRLTVT.